This T cell receptor (beta chain) was captured by sequencing in a study of shared clonotypes between healthy human individuals. CDR3 length: 17 amino acids. Trimming pared 7 bases from V and 2 bases from J, leaving 25 bases between. In germline, CDR1 is SQVTM, CDR2 ANQGSEA. The protocol was immunoSEQ multiplex PCR, while the TCRdb copy is restricted to in-frame clones and leaves out a portion. The table records approximately 2,000,000 clones, 80% to 95% of them present only once. Caucasian adults living in Nashville, Tennessee, provided all samples. V is TRBV29-1 and J is TRBJ2-3; D possibly uses TRBD1 or TRBD2 (5 bases each). Specimen: naive CD4+ T cells from PBMCs. The subset is: CD45RA+ positively selected. The clonotype was recovered from a man younger than 35 in good health. Some clones in this sample may be carry-over from other donors' samples. This chain's CDR3 is CSGEGWITGSPTDTQYF. CDR3 DNA: TGCAGCGGCGAGGGGTGGATAACAGGTTCCCCCACAGATACGCAGTATTTT.